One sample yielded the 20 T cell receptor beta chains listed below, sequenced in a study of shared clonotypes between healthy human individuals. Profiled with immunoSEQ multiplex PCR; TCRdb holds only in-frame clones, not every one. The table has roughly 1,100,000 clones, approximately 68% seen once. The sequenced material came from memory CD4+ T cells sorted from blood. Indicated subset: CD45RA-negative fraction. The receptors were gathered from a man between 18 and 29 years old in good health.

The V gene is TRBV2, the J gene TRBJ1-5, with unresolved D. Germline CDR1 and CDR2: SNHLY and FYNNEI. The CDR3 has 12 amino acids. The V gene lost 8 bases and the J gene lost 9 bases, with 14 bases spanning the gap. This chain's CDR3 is CASRNRIGPQHF. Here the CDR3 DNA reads TGTGCCAGCCGTAACAGAATCGGGCCCCAGCATTTT.

The CDR3: CASSLETPSYGYTF. In nucleotides, the CDR3 is TGCGCCAGCAGCTTGGAAACCCCGAGCTATGGCTACACCTTC. V and J are TRBV5-1 and TRBJ1-2, with D unresolved. CDR3 length: 14 amino acids. CDR1 and CDR2 (germline): SGHRS, YFSETQ. Deletions cut 0 bases from V and 4 bases from J, with 10 bases between.

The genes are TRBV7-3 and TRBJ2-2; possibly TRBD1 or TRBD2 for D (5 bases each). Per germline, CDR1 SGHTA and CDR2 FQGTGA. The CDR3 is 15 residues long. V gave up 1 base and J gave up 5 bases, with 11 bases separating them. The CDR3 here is CASSLSLWGTGELFF. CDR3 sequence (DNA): TGTGCCAGCAGCTTAAGTTTGTGGGGGACCGGGGAGCTGTTTTTT.

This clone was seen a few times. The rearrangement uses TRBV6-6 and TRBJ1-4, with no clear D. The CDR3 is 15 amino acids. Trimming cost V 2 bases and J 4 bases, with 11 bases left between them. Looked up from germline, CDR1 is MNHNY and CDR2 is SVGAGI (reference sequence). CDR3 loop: CASSYLRKDNEKLFF. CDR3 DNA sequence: TGTGCCAGCAGTTACCTTAGGAAAGATAATGAAAAACTGTTTTTT.

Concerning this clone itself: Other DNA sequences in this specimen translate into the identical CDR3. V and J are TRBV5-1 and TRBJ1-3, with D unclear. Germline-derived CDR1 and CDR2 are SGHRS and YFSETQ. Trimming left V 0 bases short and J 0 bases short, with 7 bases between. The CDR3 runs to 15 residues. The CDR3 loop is CASSLDGVSGNTIYF. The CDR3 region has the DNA TGCGCCAGCAGCTTGGACGGAGTCTCTGGAAACACCATATATTTT.

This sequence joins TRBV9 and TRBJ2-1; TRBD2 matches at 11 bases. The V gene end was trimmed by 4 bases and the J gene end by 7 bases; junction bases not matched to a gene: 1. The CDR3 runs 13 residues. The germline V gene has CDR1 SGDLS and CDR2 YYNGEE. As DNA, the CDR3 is TGTGCCAGCAGCCGACTAGCGGGAAATGAGCAGTTCTTC. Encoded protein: CASSRLAGNEQFF.

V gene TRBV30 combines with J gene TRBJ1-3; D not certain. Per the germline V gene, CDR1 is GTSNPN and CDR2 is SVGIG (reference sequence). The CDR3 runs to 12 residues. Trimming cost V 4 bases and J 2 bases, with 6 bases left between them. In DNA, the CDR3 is TGTGCCTGGACAAGGGCTGGAAACACCATATATTTT. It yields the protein CAWTRAGNTIYF.

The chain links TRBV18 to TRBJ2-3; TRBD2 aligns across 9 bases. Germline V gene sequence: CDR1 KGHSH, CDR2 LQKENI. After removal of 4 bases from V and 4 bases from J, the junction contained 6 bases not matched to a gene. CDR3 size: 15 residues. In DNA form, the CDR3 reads TGTGCCAGCTCACAAATAGCGGGAGCGGCAGATACGCAGTATTTT. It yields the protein CASSQIAGAADTQYF. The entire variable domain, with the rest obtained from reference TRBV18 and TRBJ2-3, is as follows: NAGVMQNPRHLVRRRGQEARLRCSPMKGHSHVYWYRQLPEEGLKFMVYLQKENIIDESGMPKERFSAEFPKEGPSILRIQQVVRGDSAAYFCASSQIAGAADTQYFGPGTRLTVL.

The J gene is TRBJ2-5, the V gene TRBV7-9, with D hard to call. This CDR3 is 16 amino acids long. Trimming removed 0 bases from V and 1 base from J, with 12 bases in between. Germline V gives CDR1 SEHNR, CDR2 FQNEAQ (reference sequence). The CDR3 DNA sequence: TGTGCCAGCAGCTTAGCCGGTTGGGCGGCCCAAGAGACCCAGTACTTC. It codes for CASSLAGWAAQETQYF. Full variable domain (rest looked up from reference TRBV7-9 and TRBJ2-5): DTGVSQNPRHKITKRGQNVTFRCDPISEHNRLYWYRQTLGQGPEFLTYFQNEAQLEKSRLLSDRFSAERPKGSFSTLEIQRTEQGDSAMYLCASSLAGWAAQETQYFGPGTRLLVL.

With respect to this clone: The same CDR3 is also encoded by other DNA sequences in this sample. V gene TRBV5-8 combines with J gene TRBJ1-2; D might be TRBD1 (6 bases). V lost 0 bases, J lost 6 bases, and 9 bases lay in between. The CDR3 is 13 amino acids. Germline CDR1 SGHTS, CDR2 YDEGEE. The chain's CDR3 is CASSLGRGDGYTF. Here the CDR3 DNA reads TGTGCCAGCAGCTTGGGCAGGGGCGATGGCTACACCTTC.

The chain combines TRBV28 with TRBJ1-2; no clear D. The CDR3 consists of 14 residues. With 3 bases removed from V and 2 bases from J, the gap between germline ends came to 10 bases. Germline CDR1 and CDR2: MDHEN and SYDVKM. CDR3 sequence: CASSFGSQNYGYTF. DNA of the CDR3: TGTGCCAGCAGTTTTGGTTCACAGAACTATGGCTACACCTTC.

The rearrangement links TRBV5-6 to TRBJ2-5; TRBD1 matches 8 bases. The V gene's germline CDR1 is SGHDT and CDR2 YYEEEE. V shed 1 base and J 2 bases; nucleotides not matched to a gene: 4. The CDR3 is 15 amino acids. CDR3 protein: CASSLLDRDQETQYF. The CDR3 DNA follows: TGTGCCAGCAGCTTGCTGGACAGGGATCAAGAGACCCAGTACTTC.

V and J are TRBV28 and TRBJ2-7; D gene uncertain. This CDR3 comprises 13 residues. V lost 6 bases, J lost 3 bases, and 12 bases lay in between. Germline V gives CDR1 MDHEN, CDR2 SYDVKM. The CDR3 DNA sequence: TGTGCCAGCAGGCCAGGATCTTTCTACGAGCAGTACTTC. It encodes CASRPGSFYEQYF.

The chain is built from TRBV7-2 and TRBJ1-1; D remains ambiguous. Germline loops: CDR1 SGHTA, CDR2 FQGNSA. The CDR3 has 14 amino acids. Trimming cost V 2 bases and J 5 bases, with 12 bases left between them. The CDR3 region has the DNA TGTGCCAGCAGCTTAAATTCGGGTGGGACTGAAGCTTTCTTT. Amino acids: CASSLNSGGTEAFF.

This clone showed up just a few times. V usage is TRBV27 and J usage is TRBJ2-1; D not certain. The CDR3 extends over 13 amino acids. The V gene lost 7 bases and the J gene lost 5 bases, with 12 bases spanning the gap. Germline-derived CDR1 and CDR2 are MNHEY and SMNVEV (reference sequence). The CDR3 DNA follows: TGTGCCAGCACGAGCCGAGATCACAATGAGCAGTTCTTC. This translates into CASTSRDHNEQFF.

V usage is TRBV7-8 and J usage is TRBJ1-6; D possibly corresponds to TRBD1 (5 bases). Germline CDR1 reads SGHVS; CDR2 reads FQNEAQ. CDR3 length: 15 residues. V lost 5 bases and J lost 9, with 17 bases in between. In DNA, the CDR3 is TGTGCCAGCAGCCCGGGCGGGACCTTAGTTTCACCCCTCCACTTT. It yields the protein CASSPGGTLVSPLHF.

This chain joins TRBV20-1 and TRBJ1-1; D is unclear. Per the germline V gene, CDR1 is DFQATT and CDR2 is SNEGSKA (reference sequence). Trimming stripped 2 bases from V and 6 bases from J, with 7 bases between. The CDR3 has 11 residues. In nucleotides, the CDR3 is TGCAGTGCTAGAACGGCCGCTGAAGCTTTCTTT. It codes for CSARTAAEAFF.

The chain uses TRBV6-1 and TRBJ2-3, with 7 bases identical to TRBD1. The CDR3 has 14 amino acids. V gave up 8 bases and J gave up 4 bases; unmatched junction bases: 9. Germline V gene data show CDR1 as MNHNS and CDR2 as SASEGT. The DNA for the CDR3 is TGTGCCAGCCGAGACAGGGAAGTATCAGATACGCAGTATTTT. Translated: CASRDREVSDTQYF.

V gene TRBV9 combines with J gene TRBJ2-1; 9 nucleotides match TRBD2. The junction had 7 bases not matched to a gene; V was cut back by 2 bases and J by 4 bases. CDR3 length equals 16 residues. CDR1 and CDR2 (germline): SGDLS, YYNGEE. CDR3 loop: CASSVGGRAPYNEQFF. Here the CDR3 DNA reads TGTGCCAGCAGCGTGGGCGGGAGGGCCCCATACAATGAGCAGTTCTTC.

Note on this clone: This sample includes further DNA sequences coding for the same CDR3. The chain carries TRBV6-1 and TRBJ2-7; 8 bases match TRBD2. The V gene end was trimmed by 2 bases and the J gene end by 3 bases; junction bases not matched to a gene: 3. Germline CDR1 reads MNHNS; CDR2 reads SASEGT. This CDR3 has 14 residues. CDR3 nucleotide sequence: TGTGCCAGCAGTGAACCCGGGACTAGCTACGAGCAGTACTTC. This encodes CASSEPGTSYEQYF.